Shown below are 18 T cell receptor beta chains from a single sample sequenced in a study of beta chain features in type 1 diabetes. Isolated RNA was reverse transcribed in full, so expressed TCRB transcripts were sequenced. Using immunoSEQ multiplex PCR, the repertoire was profiled, and TCRdb retains in-frame clones only, with some absent. The table has over 120,000 clones, about 9.2% seen once; the top ten hold around 0.63%. The material sequenced was central memory CD4+ T cells from blood. The receptors shown here come from a man in his late teens or twenties in good health.

The chain employs TRBV5-4 and TRBJ2-5; TRBD1 aligns across 7 bases. CDR3 length: 15 amino acids. V shed 0 bases, J shed 2 bases, and the junction held 4 bases outside the gene matches. CDR1 is SGHNT, CDR2 YYREEE, per germline (reference sequence). CDR3 sequence (DNA): TGTGCCAGCAGCTTGGGGCAGGGGGTTCAAGAGACCCAGTACTTC. The encoded protein is CASSLGQGVQETQYF.

This clone was seen a few times. The rearrangement uses TRBV10-3 and TRBJ1-6; the D gene is possibly TRBD1 (5 bases). V lost 3 bases and J 7 bases, leaving 7 bases between the germline ends. This CDR3 contains 13 residues. CDR1 ENHRY and CDR2 SYGVKD come from the germline V gene. CDR3: CAISDRENSPLHF. Here the CDR3 DNA reads TGTGCCATCAGTGACAGGGAAAATTCACCCCTCCACTTT.

In this sample, this clone turned up a few times. The rearrangement joins TRBV7-7 to TRBJ2-5; maybe TRBD2 (6 bases). V lost 4 bases and J lost 1, with 10 bases in between. This CDR3 contains 14 residues. Germline CDR1 and CDR2: SSHAT and FNYEAQ (reference sequence). This CDR3 reads CASSWRGTQETQYF. CDR3 DNA: TGTGCCAGCAGCTGGCGCGGGACCCAAGAGACCCAGTACTTC.

There are a few counts of this clone. The chain joins TRBV2 to TRBJ2-5; D is ambiguous. The DNA end favors TRBJ2-7, so the J call may be wrong. Germline V gene sequence: CDR1 SNHLY, CDR2 FYNNEI. This CDR3 contains 12 residues. The CDR3: CASSVPGREQYF. DNA of the CDR3: TGTGCCAGCAGTGTCCCAGGTCGCGAGCAGTACTTC.

This clone appeared a few times. The chain combines TRBV5-1 with TRBJ1-1; TRBD1 matches at 10 bases. With 4 bases clipped from V and 4 bases from J, the junction kept 7 bases outside the gene matches. In germline, CDR1 is SGHRS, CDR2 YFSETQ. The CDR3 is 15 residues long. As DNA, the CDR3 is TGCGCCAGCAGCCCGACAGGGGGCGCGGTCACTGAAGCTTTCTTT. This gives the protein CASSPTGGAVTEAFF. Drawing the rest from reference TRBV5-1 and TRBJ1-1, the complete variable domain is KAGVTQTPRYLIKTRGQQVTLSCSPISGHRSVSWYQQTPGQGLQFLFEYFSETQRNKGNFPGRFSGRQFSNSRSEMNVSTLELGDSALYLCASSPTGGAVTEAFFGQGTRLTVV.

This clone was observed a few times. The V and J genes are TRBV6-5 and TRBJ1-2; D may be TRBD1 (5 bases). V was shortened by 5 bases and J by 4 bases, with 8 bases between the two germline ends. CDR3 length equals 12 residues. The germline gives CDR1 MNHEY, CDR2 SVGAGI. The CDR3 region is CASSTGFYGYTF. CDR3 bases: TGTGCCAGCAGTACAGGCTTCTATGGCTACACCTTC.

The CDR3, as DNA: TGTGCCAGCAGCCCGCGGACAGGGGTCTCCTACGAGCAGTACTTC. This sequence encodes CASSPRTGVSYEQYF. V and J are TRBV7-2 and TRBJ2-7; the match to TRBD1 covers 9 bases. V lost 5 bases to trimming and J lost 0 bases; unmatched junction nucleotides: 5. The CDR3 consists of 15 residues. The germline gives CDR1 SGHTA, CDR2 FQGNSA.

The chain joins TRBV29-1 to TRBJ2-5, with D possibly being TRBD1 (6 bases). CDR3 size: 11 residues. Trimming removed 4 bases from V and 5 bases from J, with 8 bases in between. Per germline, CDR1 SQVTM and CDR2 ANQGSEA. CDR3 sequence (DNA): TGCAGCGTTGGGGGGCAGGAGACCCAGTACTTC. It specifies CSVGGQETQYF.

This clone occurred a few times. This rearrangement joins TRBV4-2 to TRBJ2-5; TRBD2 is a possible D gene (7 bases). Germline values: CDR1 LGHNA, CDR2 YNFKEQ. This CDR3 has 16 amino acids. Trimming took off 3 bases at V and 3 bases at J, with 17 bases between the two ends. The CDR3 nucleotides are TGTGCCAGCAGCCAGGCCCGAAGGGGGGGGGAAGAGACCCAGTACTTC. Encoded protein: CASSQARRGGEETQYF.

This chain links TRBV5-1 with TRBJ2-7; 8 bases map to TRBD1. This CDR3 has 14 amino acids. Unmatched junction bases numbered 8, after V lost 4 bases and J lost 5 bases. Germline lookup yields CDR1 SGHRS and CDR2 YFSETQ. CDR3 region: CASSPRTGSDEQYF. The CDR3 coding sequence is TGCGCCAGCAGCCCTCGGACAGGGAGCGACGAGCAGTACTTC.

A few counts support this clone. The CDR3 loop reads CAISPGAGGRETQYF. In DNA form, the CDR3 reads TGTGCCATCAGCCCCGGCGCAGGGGGCCGGGAGACCCAGTACTTC. The J gene is TRBJ2-5, the V gene TRBV10-3; 8 bases align to TRBD1. CDR1 and CDR2 from the germline V gene are ENHRY and SYGVKD. Unmatched junction bases numbered 11, after V lost 6 bases and J lost 5 bases. The CDR3 extends over 15 amino acids.

This clone has more than one count but fewer than ten. The chain recombines TRBV4-1 with TRBJ1-4; 10 bases agree with TRBD1. V gave up 2 bases and J gave up 7 bases; unmatched junction bases: 4. This CDR3 comprises 15 residues. Germline assignment: CDR1 MGHRA and CDR2 YSYEKL. CDR3 bases: TGCGCCAGCAGCCAAACCGGGACAGGGGTTGAAAAACTGTTTTTT. The encoded protein is CASSQTGTGVEKLFF.

This clone was detected only a few times. V is TRBV6-1 and J is TRBJ2-5, with 9 nucleotides matching TRBD1. J gave up 4 bases and V 6 bases, and 9 bases lay outside the gene matches. The CDR3 consists of 15 residues. Germline V gives CDR1 MNHNS, CDR2 SASEGT. The CDR3 region is CASSPQGARRETQYF. The CDR3 DNA is TGTGCCAGCAGCCCACAGGGGGCGCGACGAGAGACCCAGTACTTC.

This chain links TRBV30 with TRBJ2-5; 7 positions match TRBD1. There are 13 residues in the CDR3. Germline CDR1 is GTSNPN and CDR2 is SVGIG (reference sequence). V trimming: 1 base; J trimming: 6 bases; junction bases outside the gene matches: 5. The CDR3 region has the DNA TGTGCCTGGAGTGAAGGGGACAGCCAGACCCAGTACTTC. It yields the protein CAWSEGDSQTQYF.

The CDR3 sequence is CASSEAGNSPLHF. The CDR3, as DNA: TGTGCCAGCAGTGAGGCGGGAAATTCACCCCTCCACTTT. The genes are TRBV6-1 and TRBJ1-6; D unresolved. The CDR3 length is 13 residues. The V end lost 3 bases, the J end lost 7 bases, and 7 bases lay between the germline ends. In germline, CDR1 is MNHNS, CDR2 SASEGT.

V is TRBV6-1 and J is TRBJ2-5; TRBD2 matches 9 bases. CDR3 size: 15 residues. Losses at the gene ends were 4 bases for V and 7 bases for J; bases not matched to a gene: 10. CDR1 and CDR2 from the germline V gene are MNHNS and SASEGT. In nucleotides, the CDR3 is TGTGCCAGCAGTGCGCCGGGACTAGCCGCAGCGACCCAGTACTTC. This gives the protein CASSAPGLAAATQYF.

This clone occurred a few times. The chain combines TRBV19 with TRBJ2-1, with D possibly matching TRBD1 (6 bases). Germline V CDR1 and CDR2: LNHDA, SQIVND (reference sequence). This CDR3 has 15 amino acids. The V end was cut by 5 bases, the J end by 1 base, with 12 bases between. The CDR3 nucleotides read TGTGCCAGTAGTCCAGACAGGTCTTCCTACAATGAGCAGTTCTTC. It encodes CASSPDRSSYNEQFF. The full variable domain, completed using reference TRBV19 and TRBJ2-1, is DGGITQSPKYLFRKEGQNVTLSCEQNLNHDAMYWYRQDPGQGLRLIYYSQIVNDFQKGDIAEGYSVSREKKESFPLTVTSAQKNPTAFYLCASSPDRSSYNEQFFGPGTRLTVL.

V and J are TRBV19 and TRBJ2-7; 7 bases are a match to TRBD2. The CDR3 runs 15 residues. CDR1 and CDR2 (germline): LNHDA, SQIVND (reference sequence). The V gene end was trimmed by 7 bases and the J gene end by 3 bases; junction bases not matched to a gene: 12. The CDR3 region is CASTTTGGLIYEQYF. DNA for the CDR3: TGTGCCAGTACTACGACGGGGGGATTGATCTACGAGCAGTACTTC.